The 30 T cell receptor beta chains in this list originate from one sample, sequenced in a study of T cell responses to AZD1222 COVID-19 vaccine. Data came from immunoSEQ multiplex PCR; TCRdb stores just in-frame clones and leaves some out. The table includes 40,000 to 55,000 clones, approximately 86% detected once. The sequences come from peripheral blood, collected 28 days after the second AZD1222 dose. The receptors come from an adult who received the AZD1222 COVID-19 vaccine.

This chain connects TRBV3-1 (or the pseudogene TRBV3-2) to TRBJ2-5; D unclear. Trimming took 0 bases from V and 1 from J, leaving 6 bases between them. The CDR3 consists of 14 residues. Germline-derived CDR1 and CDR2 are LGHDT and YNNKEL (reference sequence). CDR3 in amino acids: CASSQETAQETQYF. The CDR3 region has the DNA TGTGCCAGCAGCCAAGAAACAGCCCAAGAGACCCAGTACTTC.

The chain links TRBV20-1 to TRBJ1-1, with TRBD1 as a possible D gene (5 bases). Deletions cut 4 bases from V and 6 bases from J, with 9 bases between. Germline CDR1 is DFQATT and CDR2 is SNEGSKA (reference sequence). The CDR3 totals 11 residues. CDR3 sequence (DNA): TGCAGTGCTATGAGACAGCCTGAAGCTTTCTTT. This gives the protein CSAMRQPEAFF.

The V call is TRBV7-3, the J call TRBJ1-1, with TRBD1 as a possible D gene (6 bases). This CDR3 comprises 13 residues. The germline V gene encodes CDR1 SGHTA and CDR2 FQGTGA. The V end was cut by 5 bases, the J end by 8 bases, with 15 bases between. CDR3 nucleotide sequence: TGTGCCAGCAGCCCTCTACAGGGAGCCGAAGCTTTCTTT. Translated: CASSPLQGAEAFF.

CDR3 amino acids: CASSPGTGGSISQPQHF. The CDR3 nucleotides are TGCGCCAGCAGCCCGGGGACAGGGGGGTCGATAAGTCAGCCCCAGCATTTT. The chain has TRBV4-1 and TRBJ1-5; 11 nucleotides agree with TRBD1. The CDR3 spans 17 residues. V gave up 4 bases and J gave up 6 bases; unmatched junction bases: 11. Germline V lookup: CDR1 MGHRA, CDR2 YSYEKL.

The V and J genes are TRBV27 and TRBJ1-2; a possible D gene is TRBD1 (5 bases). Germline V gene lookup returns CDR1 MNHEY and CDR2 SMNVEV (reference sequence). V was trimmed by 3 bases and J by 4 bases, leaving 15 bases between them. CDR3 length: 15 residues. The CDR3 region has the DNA TGTGCCAGCAGTTTTCAGGTTGGCAGGGTCTATGGCTACACCTTC. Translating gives CASSFQVGRVYGYTF.

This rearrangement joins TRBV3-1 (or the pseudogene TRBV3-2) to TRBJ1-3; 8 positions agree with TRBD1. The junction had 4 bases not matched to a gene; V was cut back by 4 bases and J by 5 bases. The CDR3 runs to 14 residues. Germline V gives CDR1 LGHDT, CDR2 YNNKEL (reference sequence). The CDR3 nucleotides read TGTGCCAGCAGCCTTGGGACAGGACGAAACACCATATATTTT. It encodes CASSLGTGRNTIYF.

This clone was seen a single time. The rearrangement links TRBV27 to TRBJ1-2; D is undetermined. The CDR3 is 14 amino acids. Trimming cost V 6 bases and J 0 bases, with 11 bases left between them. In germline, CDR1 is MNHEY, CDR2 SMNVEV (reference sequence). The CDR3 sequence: CASRGPLANYGYTF. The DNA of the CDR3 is TGTGCCAGCAGAGGACCTTTAGCTAACTATGGCTACACCTTC.

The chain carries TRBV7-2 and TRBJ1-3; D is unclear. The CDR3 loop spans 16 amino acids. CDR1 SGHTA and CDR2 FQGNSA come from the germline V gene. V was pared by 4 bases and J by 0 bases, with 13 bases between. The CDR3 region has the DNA TGTGCCAGCAGCTCAAACAACTTTCGCTCTGGAAACACCATATATTTT. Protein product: CASSSNNFRSGNTIYF.

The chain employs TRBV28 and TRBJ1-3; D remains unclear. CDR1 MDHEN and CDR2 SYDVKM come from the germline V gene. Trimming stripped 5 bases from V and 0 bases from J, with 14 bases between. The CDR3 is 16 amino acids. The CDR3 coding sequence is TGTGCCAGCAGTCCCCAGAAGGGAGCCTCTGGAAACACCATATATTTT. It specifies CASSPQKGASGNTIYF.

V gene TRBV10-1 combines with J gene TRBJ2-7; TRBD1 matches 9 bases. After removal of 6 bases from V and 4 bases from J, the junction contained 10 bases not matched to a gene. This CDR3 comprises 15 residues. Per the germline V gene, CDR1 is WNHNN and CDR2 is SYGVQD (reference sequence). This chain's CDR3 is CASSRAQGQGYEQYF. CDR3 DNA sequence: TGCGCCAGCAGCCGAGCACAGGGACAGGGTTACGAGCAGTACTTC.

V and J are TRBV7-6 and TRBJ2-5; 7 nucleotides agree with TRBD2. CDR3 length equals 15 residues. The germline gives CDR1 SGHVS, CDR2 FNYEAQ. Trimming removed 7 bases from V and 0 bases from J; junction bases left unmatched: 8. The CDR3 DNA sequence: TGTGCCAGCAAGGGAGGGGTGACGTACCAAGAGACCCAGTACTTC. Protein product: CASKGGVTYQETQYF. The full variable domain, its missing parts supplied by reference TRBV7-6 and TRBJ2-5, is GAGVSQSPRYKVTKRGQDVALRCDPISGHVSLYWYRQALGQGPEFLTYFNYEAQQDKSGLPNDRFSAERPEGSISTLTIQRTEQRDSAMYRCASKGGVTYQETQYFGPGTRLLVL.

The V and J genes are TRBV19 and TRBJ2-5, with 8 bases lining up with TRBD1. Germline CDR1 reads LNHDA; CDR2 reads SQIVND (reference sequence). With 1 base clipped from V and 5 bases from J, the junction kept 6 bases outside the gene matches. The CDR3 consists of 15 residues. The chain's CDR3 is CASSIGDRYRETQYF. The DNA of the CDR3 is TGTGCCAGTAGTATAGGGGACAGGTATCGGGAGACCCAGTACTTC.

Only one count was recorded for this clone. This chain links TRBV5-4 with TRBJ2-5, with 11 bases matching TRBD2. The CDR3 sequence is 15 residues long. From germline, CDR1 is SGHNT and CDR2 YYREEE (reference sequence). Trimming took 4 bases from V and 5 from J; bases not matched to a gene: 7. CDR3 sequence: CASSVGTSGRETQYF. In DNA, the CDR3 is TGTGCCAGCAGCGTCGGGACTAGCGGACGGGAGACCCAGTACTTC.

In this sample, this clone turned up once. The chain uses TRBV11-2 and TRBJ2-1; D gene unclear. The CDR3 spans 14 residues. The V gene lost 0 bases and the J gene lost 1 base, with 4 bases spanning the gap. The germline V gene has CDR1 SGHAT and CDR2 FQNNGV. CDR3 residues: CASSLEASYNEQFF. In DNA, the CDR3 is TGTGCCAGCAGCTTAGAAGCGTCCTACAATGAGCAGTTCTTC.

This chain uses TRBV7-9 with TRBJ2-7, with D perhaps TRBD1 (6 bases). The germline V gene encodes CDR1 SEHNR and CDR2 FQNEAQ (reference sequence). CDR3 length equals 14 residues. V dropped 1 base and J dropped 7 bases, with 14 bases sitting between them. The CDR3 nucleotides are TGTGCCAGCAGCTTAGGGCAGGGGTTCGGGGAGCAGTACTTC. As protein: CASSLGQGFGEQYF.

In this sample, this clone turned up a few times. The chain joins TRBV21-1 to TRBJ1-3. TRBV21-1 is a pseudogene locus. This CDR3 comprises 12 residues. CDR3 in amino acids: CASSKARNTIYF. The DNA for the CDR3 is TGTGCCAGCAGCAAAGCTAGAAACACCATATATTTT.

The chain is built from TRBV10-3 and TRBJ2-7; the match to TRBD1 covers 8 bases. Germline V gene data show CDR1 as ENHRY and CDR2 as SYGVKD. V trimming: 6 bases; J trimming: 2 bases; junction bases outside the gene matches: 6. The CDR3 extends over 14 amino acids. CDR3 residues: CAIRPGQEPYEQYF. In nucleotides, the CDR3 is TGTGCCATCAGGCCGGGACAGGAGCCCTACGAGCAGTACTTC.

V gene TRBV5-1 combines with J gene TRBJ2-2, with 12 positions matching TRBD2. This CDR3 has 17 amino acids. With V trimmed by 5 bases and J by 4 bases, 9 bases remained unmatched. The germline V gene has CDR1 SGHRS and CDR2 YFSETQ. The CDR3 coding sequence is TGCGCCAGCAGTCGACTAGCGGGAGCTCGGGGCACCGGGGAGCTGTTTTTT. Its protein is CASSRLAGARGTGELFF.

DNA for the CDR3: TGTGCCAGCAGCGTAGCTACAGGGGTCGCGGGAAACACCATATATTTT. It yields the protein CASSVATGVAGNTIYF. The rearrangement joins TRBV9 to TRBJ1-3; 7 nucleotides line up with TRBD1. The length of the CDR3 is 16 residues. The V gene end was trimmed by 0 bases and the J gene end by 4 bases; junction bases not matched to a gene: 7. Germline loops: CDR1 SGDLS, CDR2 YYNGEE.

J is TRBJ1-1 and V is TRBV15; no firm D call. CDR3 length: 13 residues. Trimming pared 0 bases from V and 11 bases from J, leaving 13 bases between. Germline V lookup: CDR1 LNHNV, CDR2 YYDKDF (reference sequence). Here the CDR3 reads CATSRDLGVGAFF. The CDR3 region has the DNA TGTGCCACCAGCAGAGATCTTGGGGTGGGCGCTTTCTTT.

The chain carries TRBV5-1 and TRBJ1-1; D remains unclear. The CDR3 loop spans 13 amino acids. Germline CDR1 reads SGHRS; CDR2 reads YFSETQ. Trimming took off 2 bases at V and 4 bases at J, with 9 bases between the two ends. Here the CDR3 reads CASSLGMPTEAFF. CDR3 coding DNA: TGCGCCAGCAGCTTAGGGATGCCCACTGAAGCTTTCTTT.

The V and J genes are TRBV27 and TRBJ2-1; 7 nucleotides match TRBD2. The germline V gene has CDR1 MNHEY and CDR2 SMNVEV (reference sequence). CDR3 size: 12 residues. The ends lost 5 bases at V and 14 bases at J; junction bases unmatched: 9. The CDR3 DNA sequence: TGTGCCAGCAGTCTTCGGGGAGGGTTGGAGTTCTTC. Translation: CASSLRGGLEFF.

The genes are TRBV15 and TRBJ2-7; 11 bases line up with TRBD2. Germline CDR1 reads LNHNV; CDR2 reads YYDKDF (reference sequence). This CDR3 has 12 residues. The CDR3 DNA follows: TGTGCCACCAGCAGAGGAGGGGGACTAGCGGATGTC. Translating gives CATSRGGGLADV.

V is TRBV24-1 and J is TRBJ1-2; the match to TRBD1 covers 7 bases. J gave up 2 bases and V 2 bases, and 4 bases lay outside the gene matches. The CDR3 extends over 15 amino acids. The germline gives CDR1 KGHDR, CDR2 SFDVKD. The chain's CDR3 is CATSDSWTGNYGYTF. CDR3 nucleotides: TGTGCCACCAGTGATTCATGGACAGGAAACTATGGCTACACCTTC.

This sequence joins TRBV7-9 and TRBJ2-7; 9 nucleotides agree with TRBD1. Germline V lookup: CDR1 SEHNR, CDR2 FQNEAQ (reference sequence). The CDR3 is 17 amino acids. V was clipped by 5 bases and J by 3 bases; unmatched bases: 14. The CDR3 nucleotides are TGTGCCAGCAGCCAAAAGACCGGGACAGGGACCGACTACGAGCAGTACTTC. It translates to CASSQKTGTGTDYEQYF.

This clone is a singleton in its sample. The DNA of the CDR3 is TGTGCCAGCAGCCCCGGGACAGGGGGATACGAGCAGTACTTC. Its protein is CASSPGTGGYEQYF. This chain connects TRBV7-3 to TRBJ2-7; 11 bases are shared with TRBD1. Looked up from germline, CDR1 is SGHTA and CDR2 is FQGTGA. The CDR3 runs 14 residues. J gave up 4 bases and V 5 bases, and 4 bases lay outside the gene matches.

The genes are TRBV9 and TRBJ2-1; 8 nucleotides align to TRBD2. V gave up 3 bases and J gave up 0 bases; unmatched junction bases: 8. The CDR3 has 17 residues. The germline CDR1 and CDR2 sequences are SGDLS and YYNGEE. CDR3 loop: CASSASSGYSSYNEQFF. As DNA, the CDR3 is TGTGCCAGCAGCGCCTCTAGCGGGTATAGCTCCTACAATGAGCAGTTCTTC.

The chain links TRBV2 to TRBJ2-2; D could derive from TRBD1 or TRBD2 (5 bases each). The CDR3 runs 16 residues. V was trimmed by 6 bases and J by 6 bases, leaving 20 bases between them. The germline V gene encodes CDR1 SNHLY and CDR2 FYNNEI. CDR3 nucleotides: TGTGCCAGCAGCCCCCGACAGATGGGGGTTGCCGGGGAGCTGTTTTTT. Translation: CASSPRQMGVAGELFF.

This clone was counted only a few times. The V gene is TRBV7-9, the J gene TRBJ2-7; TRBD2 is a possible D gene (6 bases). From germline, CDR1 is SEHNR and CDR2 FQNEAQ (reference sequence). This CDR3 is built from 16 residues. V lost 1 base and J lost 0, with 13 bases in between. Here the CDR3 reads CASSLGRRASSYEQYF. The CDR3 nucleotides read TGTGCCAGCAGCTTAGGGCGGAGGGCGAGCTCCTACGAGCAGTACTTC.

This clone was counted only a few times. DNA of the CDR3: TGTGCCAGCAGCTTTCCTGCCGCCGGGTTTAGCACAGATACGCAGTATTTT. Amino acids: CASSFPAAGFSTDTQYF. The chain has TRBV5-4 and TRBJ2-3; unclear D gene. Germline V CDR1 and CDR2: SGHNT, YYREEE (reference sequence). Deletions cut 2 bases from V and 0 bases from J, with 16 bases between. This CDR3 has 17 amino acids. Drawing the rest from reference TRBV5-4 and TRBJ2-3, the complete variable domain is ETGVTQSPTHLIKTRGQQVTLRCSSQSGHNTVSWYQQALGQGPQFIFQYYREEENGRGNFPPRFSGLQFPNYSSELNVNALELDDSALYLCASSFPAAGFSTDTQYFGPGTRLTVL.